This TCR beta chain was recovered during a study of T-cell reconstitution after alpha-beta-depleted transplantation in children. This sample's TCRbeta library carried unique molecular identifier barcodes. Using its own MiXCR run on the PCR reads, TCRdb lists one record per CDR3 protein. This sample carries 330,000 or so distinct CDR3 sequences, around a tenth of them seen once, and the ten largest clones take 2% to 3%. This clonotype was counted at least ten times. The germline V gene encodes CDR1 DFQATT and CDR2 SNEGSKA (reference sequence). With V trimmed by 0 bases and J by 4 bases, 6 bases remained unmatched. This CDR3 is built from 15 residues.

The origin of this receptor is a human donor who donated a stem cell graft to a child with acute lymphoblastic leukemia. Source: PBMCs from the stem cell graft donor, taken from the stem cell graft. The chain is built from TRBV20-1 and TRBJ2-3; 8 nucleotides agree with TRBD2. The CDR3 loop reads CSARDRREGADTQYF. CDR3 DNA: TGCAGTGCTAGAGATAGACGGGAGGGCGCAGATACGCAGTATTTT.